This T cell receptor (beta chain) was sequenced for a study of blood T cell repertoires in COVID-19. Under the authors' procedure: By means of reference gene primer amplification, nucleated cell counts were estimated. Profiled with immunoSEQ multiplex PCR; TCRdb holds only in-frame clones, not every one. The D gene and trimming were derived from the DNA, and the V and J assignments and clone size from that table. The table records about 290,000 clones, approximately 89% of them present only once. The CDR3 runs to 13 residues. Looked up from germline, CDR1 is MNHEY and CDR2 is SVGAGI. The ends were cut back, 6 bases at V and 4 bases at J, with 13 bases in the middle.

The sample taken for sequencing was peripheral blood. This chain links TRBV6-5 with TRBJ2-7; maybe TRBD2 (6 bases). The clonotype originates from a woman between 25 and 40 years old with COVID-19, enrolled during active disease. The CDR3 sequence is CASSAQGGYEQYF. DNA of the CDR3: TGTGCCAGCAGCGCGCAGGGAGGTTACGAGCAGTACTTC.